This T cell receptor (beta chain) originates from a study of cytomegalovirus exposure and HLA in healthy donors (dated by TCRdb to the late 2010s). For the wider study: According to an earlier analysis of 587 of the donors, 150 million to 200 million T cells yielded 117 million unique TCR beta sequences and 276 Gb of sequence data. Roughly 300 gigabases of sequencing data and 70 million to 95 million unique TCR sequences made up an early release that covered several hundred HLA-typed donors. Of the approximately 400 genotyped donors, around 81% fell in the genetic ancestry cluster associated with self-reported Caucasian donors. The aim of the study was to test whether cataloging public T cell receptors could identify signatures of past pathogen exposure. The study profiled the T cell repertoires of under 700 subjects by immunosequencing and related them to cytomegalovirus serostatus. Along with the approximately 700-subject first cohort, a separate validation cohort of about 110 different subjects was used. To predict cytomegalovirus infection status, the study combined high-throughput TCR immunosequencing, statistical association of individual TCRs with disease status, and machine learning. In a later analysis, previously published TCR beta repertoires from several hundred donors were re-analyzed and high-resolution HLA genotyping was added so that TCR occurrence patterns could be studied. In the later analysis, no new phenotypic data were used to find candidate immune exposures; instead, reliance was placed on TCR beta sequences and their occurrence across donors. To decide whether each TCR beta V gene segment behaved as functional or pseudogenic, an earlier analysis of 587 of the donors relied on high-throughput TCR beta sequencing. Donor age, sex, ethnicity and CMV serostatus were compiled together with the repertoire data. A later genetic analysis took genome-wide SNP genotypes for about 55% of the 666 donors and used that subset as a discovery cohort. Every discovery cohort repertoire had been produced on one sequencing platform. Class I and class II HLA loci were covered by the typing at four-digit resolution. Typing coverage differed by locus: A, B, C, DRB1 and DQB1 were typed in roughly 629-630 donors, DQA1 in about 500, DPA1 in 600 to 610, and DPB1 in approximately 450. A few DR-DQ haplotypes were handled as single units for association and clustering because linkage in the cohort was strong. Among around 400 genotyped donors of the cohort, an average of approximately 240,000 unique TCR beta nucleotide sequences was sequenced per donor, of which 15% to 20% were non-productive.

This clone has a single count. Its cognate antigen has yet to be identified. Base quality data are lacking; no much larger clone is found one base away. The library was made by the immunoSEQ multiplex PCR assay. For the multiplex PCR, a mixture combining 60 forward primers for TCR Vbeta segments and 13 reverse primers for TCR Jbeta segments was used. A multiplex PCR assay on genomic DNA amplified the CDR3 region of rearranged TCR beta genes. The amplified TCR beta libraries were sequenced on the Illumina HiSeq System as 87-base-pair reads. The study's processing was this. Across the 600 to 700 repertoires, a later analysis counted some 81 million unique TCR beta chains, around 10 million of which were shared by at least two donors. A nearest-neighbor algorithm error-corrected the raw reads and collapsed the reads into unique sequences, merging closely related sequences to remove PCR and sequencing errors. To assign V, D and J gene segments, CDR3 sequences were aligned to IMGT reference sequences. Each retained sequence needed at least a six-nucleotide match to both a V gene segment and a J gene segment. Rearrangements were called productive when the CDR3 lacked stop codons and stayed in frame with V and J; all others were non-productive. CDR3 was defined according to IMGT convention as the region running from the second conserved V-encoded cysteine to the conserved J-encoded phenylalanine. Sequences without an unambiguous match to a single V gene segment were excluded from the earlier analysis of 450 to 650 of the donors. An earlier analysis of a few hundred of the donors called V segments functional above 56.7% productive rearrangements and segregating when the between-donor standard deviation exceeded 5%. A statistical classification framework was built for diagnosing cytomegalovirus status from the catalog of TCR beta chain sequences. In a later analysis, TCR nucleotide sequences were compared against IMGT/GENE-DB human TR gene sequences so that V and J genes could be assigned. A later analysis assigned CDR3 sequences and most-parsimonious VDJ recombination scenarios with the TCRdist pipeline. In a later analysis, every TCR beta chain was defined by the combination of its CDR3 amino acid sequence and its V-gene family, and reads without a unique V-gene family were dropped. A later analysis removed 592 highly shared, low-generation-probability nucleotide sequences to deal with suspected cross-contamination and a sequencing artifact. In a later analysis, a clonal expansion index for each public chain was calculated from normalized within-repertoire ranks of inferred template counts. Generation probabilities in a later analysis came from a VDJ recombination model fitted to out-of-frame rearrangements, and those results were checked against IGoR. Hypergeometric tests were used in a later analysis to score TCR-TCR, TCR-HLA and TCR-CMV co-occurrence, with a repertoire-size bias correction applied to the TCR pairs. In a later analysis, false discovery rates were estimated by permuting HLA or CMV assignments 20 times. In a later analysis, co-occurring TCRs were grouped with DBSCAN, and TCRdist sequence similarity was added when clustering was performed within HLA-allele-positive subsets. Repertoires with fewer than 30,000 or more than 120,000 public chains, plus five repertoires with anomalous nucleotide sharing, were excluded from co-occurrence clustering. What TCRdb holds here is the immuneACCESS table cut down to in-frame rearrangements. Part of the clones is not present; checked against another copy, under half of the missing clones reflect an unresolved V gene, and the others are unexplained. Clone size and the V and J calls come from that table; the DNA yielded D and trimming. The sample includes 230,000 or so clones, with about nine tenths observed a single time. 1.7% of the sample is held by the ten biggest clonotypes.

Compared with germline, V lacks 5 bases and J lacks 3 bases; bases without a gene match: 7. The CDR3 numbers 14 residues from cysteine through phenylalanine. This entry keeps only the CDR3 DNA: 42 bases, framed from base 1. The germline V gene provides CDR1 SGHTS and CDR2 YDEGEE. Findings and caveats that apply to the study as a whole: In an earlier analysis of about 600 of the donors, most TCR beta V segments appeared in productive rearrangements about 87% or about 30% of the time, broadly matching IMGT annotations. The study listed approximately 150 TCR beta chains as associated with cytomegalovirus. In a later analysis, TCR association rates were found to vary across HLA loci, with the most associated TCRs seen for DRB1 alleles and the fewest for HLA-C alleles. The authors suggested that the approach could potentially be extended to other disease states and immunological phenotypes. In a later analysis, most CMV-associated TCR beta chains were found to appear HLA-restricted, with HLA associations seemingly driven largely by CMV exposure. In a later analysis, HLA-associated TCR beta chains were found to be more clonally expanded and to have lower generation probabilities than equally common non-associated chains. The classifier was reported to diagnose cytomegalovirus status with high specificity and sensitivity in both the original cohort and the validation cohort. Compared with the roughly 670-donor mean, donors in an Asian-associated ancestry cluster had fewer N-insertions in productive TCRs, according to a later genetic analysis. A cluster of highly shared sequence variants was judged likely to represent a technical artifact of the sequencing pipeline. Because counts were too low, around 17 rarely observed V segments, including chromosome 9 orphons, were left out of the earlier analysis of approximately 500 of the donors. Several of the top co-occurrence clusters appeared to be linked to parvovirus B19, influenza, CMV and Epstein-Barr virus, according to a later analysis. Because HLA typing was unavailable for some donors at each locus, only the typed subset was used in association tests. Immune exposure information for the cohort was limited to CMV serostatus. In this cohort, only TCR beta chains were sequenced, and detectable features were limited by the absence of alpha or paired-chain data. Because the 87-base-pair reads could not distinguish some IMGT-functional V segments, including TRBV6-2 and TRBV6-3, those segments were excluded. Presence/absence analyses assumed roughly uniform sequencing depth across donors, an assumption that may not hold. Most TCR sequences were seen in very few donors, while some public TCRs were found in many individuals. An association between a missense DCLRE1C variant and V-gene and J-gene trimming of TCR beta chains was found in a later genetic analysis and replicated in an independent cohort. Assigning TCR associations to individual alleles was difficult when HLA alleles, especially DR and DQ, strongly co-occurred. Specific HLA alleles were associated with 16,951 TCR beta sequences at a false discovery rate of 0.05 in a later analysis. Linkage disequilibrium might explain the correlated functional status among segregating V segments, but an unknown experimental factor could not be ruled out. A further reported finding was that TCR beta sequences accurately predicted the HLA-A and HLA-B alleles for most subjects in the first cohort. A few of the identified cytomegalovirus-associated TCR beta chains were confirmed in vitro to be specific for cytomegalovirus antigens.

In total, around 600 healthy bone marrow donors made up the cohort. At the time of sampling, all cohort members were nominally healthy, though unrecorded immune exposures were likely present. The donor was CMV seronegative and belonged to the group of 350 or so seronegative cohort members. Every donor gave a peripheral blood sample, and the peripheral blood mononuclear cells from that sample were used for TCR beta sequencing. The Qiagen DNeasy Blood Extraction Kit was used to extract genomic DNA from the blood cell samples. This receptor was taken from a girl aged 2 to 10 in good health and CMV-seronegative. Sequenced input: PBMCs. The receptor chain draws on TRBV5-8 and TRBJ2-7, with TRBD1 matching 8 junction bases. CDR3 reads: CASRGLGQGYEQYF. The DNA reads TGTGCCAGCAGGGGTCTTGGACAGGGCTACGAGCAGTACTTC.